These 2 T cell receptor beta chains were all obtained from the same sample, sequenced in a study of cytotoxic CD8 clonotypes in ibrutinib-treated CLL. TCRdb's table, derived via immunoSEQ multiplex PCR, lists solely in-frame clones and lacks some. Of about 140,000 clones in the sample, more than 85% were seen once. Sequencing used PBMCs, obtained after 12 months of ibrutinib treatment. These receptors originate from a human donor with chronic lymphocytic leukemia.

V and J are TRBV11-3 and TRBJ2-1; TRBD1 agrees at 8 bases. The CDR3 spans 15 residues. Per germline, CDR1 SGHNT and CDR2 YENEEA. The trim removed 0 bases at V and 4 bases at J, leaving 2 bases unmatched. The CDR3 loop reads CASSLDQGAYNEQFF. The CDR3 nucleotides are TGTGCCAGCAGCTTAGACCAGGGGGCATACAATGAGCAGTTCTTC. The full variable domain, its missing parts supplied by reference TRBV11-3 and TRBJ2-1, is EAGVVQSPRYKIIEKKQPVAFWCNPISGHNTLYWYLQNLGQGPELLIRYENEEAVDDSQLPKDRFSAERLKGVDSTLKIQPAELGDSAVYLCASSLDQGAYNEQFFGPGTRLTVL.

The rearrangement joins TRBV27 to TRBJ2-2, with 8 bases that match TRBD1. The CDR3 runs 13 residues. The germline gives CDR1 MNHEY, CDR2 SMNVEV (reference sequence). The CDR3 sequence is CAVRTGRSGELFF. CDR3 bases: TGTGCAGTTAGGACAGGGAGGTCCGGGGAGCTGTTTTTT.